A single T cell receptor (beta chain) is shown here with its context. This CDR3 comprises 13 residues. Germline loops: CDR1 LNHDA, CDR2 SQIVND (reference sequence). Trimming took off 4 bases at V and 3 bases at J, with 10 bases between the two ends. TCRdb's copy holds only in-frame clones and misses some; the assay was immunoSEQ multiplex PCR. The sample yields about 76,000 clones, around 90% seen once. This sample was included in a study of OX40 agonist ivuxolimab in advanced cancers. This clonotype originated in an adult with an advanced solid tumor such as melanoma, head and neck, liver or kidney cancer. The sample in question was CD4+ or CD8+ T cells sorted from blood, obtained in a trial of the OX40 agonist ivuxolimab. V usage is TRBV19 and J usage is TRBJ2-7; D perhaps matches TRBD1 (5 bases). DNA for the CDR3: TGTGCCAGTAGTACAGGACACCACTACGAGCAGTACTTC. It encodes CASSTGHHYEQYF.